One sample yielded the 22 T cell receptor beta chains listed below, sequenced in a study of read filtering for tumor transcriptome and immune sequencing. Molecular barcoded adaptors covering alpha/delta and beta/gamma chains were used on about 0.4 ug RNA. One entry per CDR3 protein results from TCRdb running MiXCR on the reads. The table has more than 55,000 distinct CDR3 sequences, around a fifth seen once; the top ten hold around 9.9%. Input material: a population of CD138-negative cells sorted from bone marrow. The receptors were sampled from a donor aged 40 or over with multiple myeloma.

This clonotype was seen ten or more times. V is TRBV9 and J is TRBJ2-1; 13 positions match TRBD2. The CDR3 has 15 residues. After removal of 4 bases from V and 6 bases from J, the junction contained 4 bases not matched to a gene. CDR1 is SGDLS and CDR2 is YYNGEE in the germline V gene. The CDR3 here is CASSTRLAGGNEQFF. CDR3 sequence (DNA): TGTGCCAGCAGCACCCGACTAGCGGGGGGCAATGAGCAGTTCTTC.

In its sample, this clonotype was seen many times. The genes are TRBV5-6 and TRBJ2-7, with TRBD2 matching 9 bases. V gave up 1 base and J gave up 0 bases; unmatched junction bases: 11. Germline V gene lookup returns CDR1 SGHDT and CDR2 YYEEEE. CDR3 length equals 18 residues. The CDR3 spells CASSLFRLAGISSYEQYF. CDR3 nucleotides: TGTGCCAGCAGCTTGTTTCGGCTAGCGGGAATAAGCTCCTACGAGCAGTACTTC.

This clonotype showed up many times. The chain couples TRBV2 to TRBJ2-5; D might be TRBD2 (6 bases). There are 18 residues in the CDR3. The V gene lost 3 bases and the J gene lost 1 base, with 21 bases spanning the gap. The germline V gene has CDR1 SNHLY and CDR2 FYNNEI. DNA of the CDR3: TGTGCCAGCAGTGAGTTAGGGACTCGCGCGCCTCTCCAAGAGACCCAGTACTTC. This encodes CASSELGTRAPLQETQYF.

Ten or more counts support this clonotype. V is TRBV5-1 and J is TRBJ2-5; 10 positions agree with TRBD2. V lost 0 bases to trimming and J lost 1 base; unmatched junction nucleotides: 6. Looked up from germline, CDR1 is SGHRS and CDR2 is YFSETQ. This CDR3 comprises 17 residues. CDR3 in amino acids: CASSLDLSSGGQETQYF. The CDR3 DNA reads as TGCGCCAGCAGCTTGGATTTGTCTAGCGGGGGCCAAGAGACCCAGTACTTC.

Ten or more counts support this clonotype. The chain uses TRBV11-2 and TRBJ2-5, with 14 bases matching TRBD2. V shed 4 bases, J shed 1 base, and the junction held 8 bases outside the gene matches. CDR3 size: 18 residues. CDR1 and CDR2 from the germline V gene are SGHAT and FQNNGV. In DNA form, the CDR3 reads TGTGCCAGCAGCTCCCGACTAGCGGGGGGGCCAGGCCAAGAGACCCAGTACTTC. As protein: CASSSRLAGGPGQETQYF.

At least ten counts were recorded for this clonotype. The chain joins TRBV5-1 to TRBJ1-1; D may be TRBD1 (5 bases). Trimming removed 1 base from V and 6 bases from J, with 16 bases in between. Looked up from germline, CDR1 is SGHRS and CDR2 is YFSETQ. The CDR3 consists of 15 residues. The CDR3 here is CASSLYSGSGSEAFF. DNA for the CDR3: TGCGCCAGCAGCTTGTATTCAGGGAGCGGGTCTGAAGCTTTCTTT.

This clonotype has just a few counts. This chain connects TRBV6-5 to TRBJ2-2; D may be TRBD1 or TRBD2 (5 bases each). Germline CDR1 and CDR2: MNHEY and SVGAGI. With 5 bases removed from V and 0 bases from J, the gap between germline ends came to 10 bases. The CDR3 runs 15 residues. CDR3 DNA sequence: TGTGCCAGCAGTCGACAGACTACGAACACCGGGGAGCTGTTTTTT. Translating it yields CASSRQTTNTGELFF.

As concerns this clonotype: The junction and the germline gene differ at one end; a read error may be behind it. V usage is TRBV6-1 and J usage is TRBJ2-1, with 11 bases that match TRBD2. CDR3 length: 18 residues. Germline V gives CDR1 MNHNS, CDR2 SASEGT. The CDR3 region has the DNA TGTGCCAGCAGTGAAAGCTCGGTCGGCACTAGCGGGGGCAATGGGCAGTTCTTC. This encodes CASSESSVGTSGGNGQFF.

This clonotype was picked up many times. The chain joins TRBV7-9 to TRBJ1-1; D remains ambiguous. The CDR3 consists of 12 residues. Germline CDR1 SEHNR, CDR2 FQNEAQ (reference sequence). Trimming shortened V by 6 bases and J by 6 bases, and 11 bases separated the two germline ends. The CDR3 is CASRGPNAEAFF. The DNA of the CDR3 is TGTGCCAGCAGGGGCCCTAACGCTGAAGCTTTCTTT.

This clonotype is deemed medium-sized. The chain recombines TRBV7-2 with TRBJ2-1; tentative D call: TRBD2 (6 bases). There are 15 residues in the CDR3. The ends were cut back, 5 bases at V and 2 bases at J, with 13 bases in the middle. Germline values: CDR1 SGHTA, CDR2 FQGNSA. This CDR3 is CASSQVADPYNEQFF. The CDR3 region has the DNA TGTGCCAGCAGCCAAGTAGCGGACCCCTACAATGAGCAGTTCTTC. The variable domain in full, with the rest retrieved from reference TRBV7-2 and TRBJ2-1, is GAGVSQSPSNKVTEKGKDVELRCDPISGHTALYWYRQSLGQGLEFLIYFQGNSAPDKSGLPSDRFSAERTGGSVSTLTIQRTQQEDSAVYLCASSQVADPYNEQFFGPGTRLTVL.

This clonotype was found many times. V is TRBV28 and J is TRBJ2-1, with a weak D call TRBD2 (6 bases). Trimming took 0 bases from V and 7 from J, leaving 19 bases between them. Germline CDR1 MDHEN, CDR2 SYDVKM. There are 17 residues in the CDR3. CDR3 protein: CASSLWGLNWSANEQFF. CDR3 DNA sequence: TGTGCCAGCAGTTTATGGGGACTCAACTGGAGTGCGAATGAGCAGTTCTTC.

This clonotype was found many times. The genes are TRBV18 and TRBJ2-7; a possible D gene is TRBD1 (7 bases). Germline assignment: CDR1 KGHSH and CDR2 LQKENI. Trimming took 4 bases from V and 7 from J, leaving 14 bases between them. CDR3 length: 13 residues. The DNA for the CDR3 is TGTGCCAGCTCACTTGGCAGGGGGGATGAGCAGTACTTC. Protein: CASSLGRGDEQYF.

In the case of this clonotype: This may be a read error, as it is one base from a much larger clone. The rearrangement links TRBV11-2 to TRBJ2-1; no firm D call. This CDR3 contains 15 residues. CDR1 and CDR2 (germline): SGHAT, FQNNGV. This chain's CDR3 is CASSLALSSYNERFF. CDR3 nucleotide sequence: TGTGCCAGCAGCTTAGCTCTGAGCTCCTACAATGAGCGGTTCTTC.

V gene TRBV6-6 combines with J gene TRBJ2-7; TRBD1 or TRBD2 may be the D gene (5 bases each). CDR1 is MNHNY and CDR2 is SVGAGI in the germline V gene (reference sequence). Trimming shortened V by 6 bases and J by 7 bases, and 10 bases separated the two germline ends. The CDR3 spans 11 residues. Written as DNA, the CDR3 is TGTGCCAGCAGCCCATGGGGGGAGCAGTACTTC. Protein: CASSPWGEQYF.

Concerning this clonotype: The junction departs from the called germline gene at one end, perhaps through a read error. The chain recombines TRBV20-1 with TRBJ2-3; 10 bases map to TRBD2. This CDR3 has 16 amino acids. The germline gives CDR1 DFQATT, CDR2 SNEGSKA (reference sequence). Written as DNA, the CDR3 is TGCGGTGCCAGTAGCTTTTCTAGCGGGGGACTGGATACGCAGTATTTT. Translating gives CGASSFSSGGLDTQYF.

This clonotype has ten or more counts. The chain couples TRBV28 to TRBJ2-3, with TRBD1 matching over 7 bases. CDR1 is MDHEN and CDR2 is SYDVKM in the germline V gene. CDR3 length equals 15 residues. V lost 6 bases and J lost 3; bases outside the gene matches: 9. CDR3 bases: TGTGCCAGCAGACCATCTCGACAGGGAACAGATACGCAGTATTTT. This gives the protein CASRPSRQGTDTQYF.

This clonotype was detected many times. The CDR3 reads CASTPRVSYNEQFF. DNA for the CDR3: TGTGCCAGTACCCCCAGGGTCTCCTACAATGAGCAGTTCTTC. The rearrangement joins TRBV7-8 to TRBJ2-1, with D possibly TRBD1 on 5 matching bases. Per the germline V gene, CDR1 is SGHVS and CDR2 is FQNEAQ. Trimming stripped 9 bases from V and 0 bases from J, with 12 bases between. The CDR3 totals 14 residues.

This clonotype was seen ten or more times. The chain combines TRBV9 with TRBJ2-3; D perhaps matches TRBD2 (6 bases). The germline V and J ends were trimmed by 3 bases and 0 bases, with 14 bases remaining between them. Looked up from germline, CDR1 is SGDLS and CDR2 is YYNGEE. CDR3 length: 16 amino acids. The CDR3 DNA sequence: TGTGCCAGCAGCGGTCTAGCGTTCGCTAGCACAGATACGCAGTATTTT. It codes for CASSGLAFASTDTQYF. The full variable domain, completed using reference TRBV9 and TRBJ2-3, is DSGVTQTPKHLITATGQRVTLRCSPRSGDLSVYWYQQSLDQGLQFLIQYYNGEERAKGNILERFSAQQFPDLHSELNLSSLELGDSALYFCASSGLAFASTDTQYFGPGTRLTVL.

By its share, this clonotype is medium-sized (0.01 to 0.1%). V gene TRBV30 combines with J gene TRBJ2-1; TRBD1 might be the D (5 bases). Per the germline V gene, CDR1 is GTSNPN and CDR2 is SVGIG (reference sequence). The CDR3 covers 13 residues. Trimming removed 2 bases from V and 5 bases from J, with 10 bases in between. This CDR3 is CAWSQGGNNEQFF. In DNA form, the CDR3 reads TGTGCCTGGAGTCAGGGCGGAAACAATGAGCAGTTCTTC.

This clonotype was detected many times. This rearrangement joins TRBV6-6 to TRBJ2-5; 10 bases are a match to TRBD1. This CDR3 has 14 amino acids. CDR1 is MNHNY, CDR2 SVGAGI, per germline (reference sequence). V was clipped by 4 bases and J by 6 bases; unmatched bases: 5. The CDR3 here is CASSSRDRGKTQYF. In DNA, the CDR3 is TGTGCCAGCAGTTCCAGGGACAGGGGAAAGACCCAGTACTTC.

This clonotype was counted ten times or more. The chain employs TRBV6-5 and TRBJ2-3, with 7 bases aligning to TRBD1. CDR3 length: 14 amino acids. In germline, CDR1 is MNHEY, CDR2 SVGAGI. The J segment lost 4 bases and the V segment lost 0 bases, leaving 1 base of the junction unmatched. This CDR3 is CASSYSQGADTQYF. The CDR3 DNA sequence: TGTGCCAGCAGTTACTCGCAGGGGGCAGATACGCAGTATTTT.

The sample holds many counts of this clonotype. The gene calls are TRBV18 and TRBJ2-6; D not certain. This CDR3 spans 18 amino acids. V lost 2 bases and J 0 bases, leaving 14 bases between the germline ends. Germline V CDR1 and CDR2: KGHSH, LQKENI. The CDR3 region is CASSPSLIEFSGANVLTF. The CDR3 nucleotides read TGTGCCAGCTCACCATCCCTAATAGAATTCTCTGGGGCCAACGTCCTGACTTTC.